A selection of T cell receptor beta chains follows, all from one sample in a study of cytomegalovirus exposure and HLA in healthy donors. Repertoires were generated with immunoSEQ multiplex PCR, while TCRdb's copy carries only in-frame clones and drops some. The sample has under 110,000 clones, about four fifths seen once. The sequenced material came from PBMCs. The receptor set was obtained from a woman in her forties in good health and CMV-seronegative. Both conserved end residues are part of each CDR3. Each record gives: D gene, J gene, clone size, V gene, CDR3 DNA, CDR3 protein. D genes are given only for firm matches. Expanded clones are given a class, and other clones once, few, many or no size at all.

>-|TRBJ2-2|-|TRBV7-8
TGTGCCAGCAGCTTAGCGGGGGGAGGCGCGAACACCGGGGAGCTGTTTTTT
CASSLAGGGANTGELFF
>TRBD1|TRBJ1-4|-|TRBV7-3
TGTGCCAGCAGCCCCGGGACAGAGAAAAATGAAAAACTGTTTTTT
CASSPGTEKNEKLFF
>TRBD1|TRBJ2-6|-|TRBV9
TGTGCCAGCAGCGTAAGGACAGGGGCAGGTGGGGCCAACGTCCTGACTTTC
CASSVRTGAGGANVLTF
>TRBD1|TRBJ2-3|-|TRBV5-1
TGCGCCAGCAGCCCCTCCGGGACAGGCACAGATACGCAGTATTTT
CASSPSGTGTDTQYF
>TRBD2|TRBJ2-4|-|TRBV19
TGTGCCAGTAATAATAAGGCTAGCGGGAGGAACATTCAGTACTTC
CASNNKASGRNIQYF
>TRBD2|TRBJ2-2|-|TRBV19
TGTGCCAGTAGTGGCGCGGGGGGGCGCACCGGGGAGCTGTTTTTT
CASSGAGGRTGELFF
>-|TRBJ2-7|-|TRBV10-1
TGCGCCAGTTGGAGAGGACCAGGGGCGGGCTACGAGCAGTACTTC
CASWRGPGAGYEQYF
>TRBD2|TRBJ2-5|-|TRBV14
TGTGCCAGCAGTTCTAGCGGGAAGGAGACCCAGTACTTC
CASSSSGKETQYF
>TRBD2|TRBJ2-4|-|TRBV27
TGTGCCAGCAGCCCCGGGGGGGCGAACATTCAGTACTTC
CASSPGGANIQYF
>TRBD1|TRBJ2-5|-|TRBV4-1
TGCGCCAGCAGCCAAGCCGTGGGACAGGGGGTAGATCAAGAGACCCAGTACTTC
CASSQAVGQGVDQETQYF
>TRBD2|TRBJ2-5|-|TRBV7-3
TGTGCCAGCAGCTTAGGTCTAGCGGGGGTAGAGACCCAGTACTTC
CASSLGLAGVETQYF
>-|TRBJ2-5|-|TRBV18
TGTGCCAGCTCACCAGGGAGCCAAGAGACCCAGTACTTC
CASSPGSQETQYF
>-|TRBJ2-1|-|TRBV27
TGTGCCAGCAGCAGGCTAAGCAGTTACAGGGAAGGTGAGCAGTTCTTC
CASSRLSSYREGEQFF
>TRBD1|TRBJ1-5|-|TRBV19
TGTGCCAGTAGCGCGACAGGGGGCGGTCAGCCCCAGCATTTT
CASSATGGGQPQHF
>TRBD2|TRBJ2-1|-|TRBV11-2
TGTGCCAGCAGCTTAGAAGTAGCGGGAGTTTACAATGAGCAGTTCTTC
CASSLEVAGVYNEQFF
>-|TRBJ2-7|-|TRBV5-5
TGTGCCAGCAGCTTCCGGGACGAGCAGTACTTC
CASSFRDEQYF
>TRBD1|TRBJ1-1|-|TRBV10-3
TGTGCCACCCTCCCGAGGACAGGGAACACTGAAGCTTTCTTT
CATLPRTGNTEAFF
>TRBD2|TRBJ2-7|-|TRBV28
TGTGCCAGCAGTTCTGGGCGGGAGTTCCGTATGTACGAGCAGTACTTC
CASSSGREFRMYEQYF
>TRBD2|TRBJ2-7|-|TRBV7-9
TGTGCCAGCAGCTACCGGGGGGGAGTGAACCCCTACGAGCAGTACTTC
CASSYRGGVNPYEQYF
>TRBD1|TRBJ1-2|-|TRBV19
TGTGCCAGTAGTCCCCGGGACAGGGACGGCTACACCTTC
CASSPRDRDGYTF
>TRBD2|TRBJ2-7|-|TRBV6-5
TGTGCCAGCAGTTACGTGACTAGCGGGGGCTACGAGCAGTACTTC
CASSYVTSGGYEQYF
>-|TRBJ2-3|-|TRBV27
TGTGCCAGCAAGAGGGCGAGGGAGGATACGCAGTATTTT
CASKRAREDTQYF
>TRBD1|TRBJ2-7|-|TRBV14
TGTGCCAGCAGCCAAGGACAGGGAATAACCTACGAGCAGTACTTC
CASSQGQGITYEQYF
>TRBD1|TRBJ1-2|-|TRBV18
TGTGCCAGCTCACCACCCGGACAGGCCAGAGGTGGCTACACCTTC
CASSPPGQARGGYTF
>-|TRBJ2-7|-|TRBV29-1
TGCAGCGTTGATACAGGGTTGGAGCAGTACTTC
CSVDTGLEQYF
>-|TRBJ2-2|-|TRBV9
TGTGCCAGCAGCGGCCGGGACCCGCGGGGCGGGGAGCTGTTTTTT
CASSGRDPRGGELFF
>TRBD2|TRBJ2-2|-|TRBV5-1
TGCGCCAGCAGCTTAGTTCTAGCGGGGGGCCTTGCCGGGGAGCTGTTTTTT
CASSLVLAGGLAGELFF
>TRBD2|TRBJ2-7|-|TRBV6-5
TGTGCCAGCAGTCCGCGGGGGGTTGCTATCTACGAGCAGTACTTC
CASSPRGVAIYEQYF
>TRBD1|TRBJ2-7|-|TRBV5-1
TGCGCCAGCAGCCTATCCGGGACAGATTACGAGCAGTACTTC
CASSLSGTDYEQYF
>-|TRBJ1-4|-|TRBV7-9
TGTGCCAGCCATGGGCAGGGGTATGAAAAACTGTTTTTT
CASHGQGYEKLFF
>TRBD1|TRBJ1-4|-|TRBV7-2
TGTGCCAGCAGCCCACGGACAGGGGCCGATAATGAAAAACTGTTTTTT
CASSPRTGADNEKLFF
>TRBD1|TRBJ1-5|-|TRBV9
TGTGCCAGCAGCCGGGACAGCCACAATCAGCCCCAGCATTTT
CASSRDSHNQPQHF
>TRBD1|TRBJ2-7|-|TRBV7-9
TGTTCCAGCCGGGCAGGGGGCTCCGAGCAGTACTTC
CSSRAGGSEQYF
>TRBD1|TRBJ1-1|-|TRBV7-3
TGTGCCAGCAGGGGACAGGGGGCTGGGGGAGAAGCTTTCTTT
CASRGQGAGGEAFF
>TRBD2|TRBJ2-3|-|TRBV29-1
TGCAGCGTTGGAATCGGCGGGAGGCCGAAGGATACGCAGTATTTT
CSVGIGGRPKDTQYF
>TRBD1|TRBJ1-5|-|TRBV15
TGTGCCACCAGCAAGGACAGGGCGAGGAGCAATCAGCCCCAGCATTTT
CATSKDRARSNQPQHF
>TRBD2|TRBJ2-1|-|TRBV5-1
TGCGCCAGCAGCTTGGCCAATTCGGGGAGGGATGAGCAGTTCTTC
CASSLANSGRDEQFF
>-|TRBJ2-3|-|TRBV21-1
TGTGCCAGCAGCCCCCCGGGGCGGGACAGGGGGCCAGGAGATACGCAGTATTTT
CASSPPGRDRGPGDTQYF
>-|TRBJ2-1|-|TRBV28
TGTGCCAGCAGTTTATCTGGACTGGGGAAGAGCTCCTACAATGAGCAGTTCTTC
CASSLSGLGKSSYNEQFF
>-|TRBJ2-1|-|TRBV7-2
TGTGCCAGCAGCTTAAAGATAGCGAGCCTCTACAATGAGCAGTTCTTC
CASSLKIASLYNEQFF
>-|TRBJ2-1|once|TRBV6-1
TGTGCCAGCAGTGAAGCCTTCGACTTCAGTGAGCAGTTCTTC
CASSEAFDFSEQFF
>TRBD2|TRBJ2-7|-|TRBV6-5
TGTGCCAGCAGTTACGTGGCTAGCGGTTCCTACGAGCAGTACTTC
CASSYVASGSYEQYF
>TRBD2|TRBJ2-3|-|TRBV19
TGTGCCAGTAGTATAGCGGGGGGGCCTCGAGATACGCAGTATTTT
CASSIAGGPRDTQYF
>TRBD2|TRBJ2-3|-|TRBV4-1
TGCGCCAGCAGCCCCGGACTAGGGTCAGATACGCAGTATTTT
CASSPGLGSDTQYF